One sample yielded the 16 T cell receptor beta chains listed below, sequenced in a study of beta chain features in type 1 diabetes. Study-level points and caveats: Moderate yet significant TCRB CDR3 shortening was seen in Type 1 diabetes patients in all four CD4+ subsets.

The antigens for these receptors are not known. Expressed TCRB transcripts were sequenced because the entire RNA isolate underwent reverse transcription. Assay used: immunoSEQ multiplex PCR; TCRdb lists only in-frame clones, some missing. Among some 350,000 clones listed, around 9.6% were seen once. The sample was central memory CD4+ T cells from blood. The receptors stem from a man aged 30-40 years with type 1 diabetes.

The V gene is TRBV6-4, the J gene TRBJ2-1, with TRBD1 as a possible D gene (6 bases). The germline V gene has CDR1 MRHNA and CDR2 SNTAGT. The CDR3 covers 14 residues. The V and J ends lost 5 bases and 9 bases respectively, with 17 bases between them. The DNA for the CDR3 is TGTGCCAGCAGTTTTTGGGGGCAGGGGTTTGAGCAGTTCTTC. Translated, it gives CASSFWGQGFEQFF.

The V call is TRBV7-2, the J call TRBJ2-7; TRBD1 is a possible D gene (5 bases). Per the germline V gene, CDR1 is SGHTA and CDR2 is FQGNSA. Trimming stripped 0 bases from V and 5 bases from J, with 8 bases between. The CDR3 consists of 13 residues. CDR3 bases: TGTGCCAGCAGCTTAGCCAGGGATAACGAGCAGTACTTC. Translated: CASSLARDNEQYF.

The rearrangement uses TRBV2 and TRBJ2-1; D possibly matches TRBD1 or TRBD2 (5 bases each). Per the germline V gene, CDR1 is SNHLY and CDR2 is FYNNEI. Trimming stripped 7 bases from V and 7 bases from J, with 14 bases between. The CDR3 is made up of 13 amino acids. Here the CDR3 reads CASNWRGENEQFF. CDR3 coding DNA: TGTGCCAGCAACTGGCGAGGGGAAAATGAGCAGTTCTTC.

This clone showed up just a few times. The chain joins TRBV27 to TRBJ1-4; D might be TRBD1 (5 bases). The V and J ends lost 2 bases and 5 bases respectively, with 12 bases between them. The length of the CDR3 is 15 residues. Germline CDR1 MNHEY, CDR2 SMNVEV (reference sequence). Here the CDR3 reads CASSLTGLYNEKLFF. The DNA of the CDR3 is TGTGCCAGCAGTTTAACGGGACTATACAATGAAAAACTGTTTTTT.

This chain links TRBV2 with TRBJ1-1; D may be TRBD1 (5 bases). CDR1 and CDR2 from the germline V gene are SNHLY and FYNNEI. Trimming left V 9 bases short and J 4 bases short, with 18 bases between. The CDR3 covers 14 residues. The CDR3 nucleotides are TGTGCCAGTGTCGAAAGGCAGGGCGGCACTGAAGCTTTCTTT. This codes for CASVERQGGTEAFF.

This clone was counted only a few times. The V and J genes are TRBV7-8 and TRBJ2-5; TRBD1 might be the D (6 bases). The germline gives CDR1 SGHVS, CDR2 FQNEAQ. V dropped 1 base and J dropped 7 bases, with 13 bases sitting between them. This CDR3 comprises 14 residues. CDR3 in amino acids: CASSLDRDLRTQYF. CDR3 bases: TGTGCCAGCAGCTTAGACAGGGACCTTAGGACCCAGTACTTC.

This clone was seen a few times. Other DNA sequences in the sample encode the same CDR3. DNA of the CDR3: TGTGCCAGCAGCTTAGCTAGCGAGACCCAGTACTTC. Translation gives CASSLASETQYF. The genes are TRBV7-8 and TRBJ2-5; D unclear. V gave up 0 bases and J gave up 5 bases, with 4 bases separating them. Germline values: CDR1 SGHVS, CDR2 FQNEAQ. The CDR3 runs to 12 residues.

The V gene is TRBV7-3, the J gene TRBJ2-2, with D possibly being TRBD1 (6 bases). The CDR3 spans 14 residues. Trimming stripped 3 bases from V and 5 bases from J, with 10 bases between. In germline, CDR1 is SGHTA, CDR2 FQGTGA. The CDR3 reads CASSFTGTTGELFF. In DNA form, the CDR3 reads TGTGCCAGCAGCTTTACTGGGACAACCGGGGAGCTGTTTTTT. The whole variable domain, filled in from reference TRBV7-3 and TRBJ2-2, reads GAGVSQTPSNKVTEKGKYVELRCDPISGHTALYWYRQSLGQGPEFLIYFQGTGAADDSGLPNDRFFAVRPEGSVSTLKIQRTERGDSAVYLCASSFTGTTGELFFGEGSRLTVL.

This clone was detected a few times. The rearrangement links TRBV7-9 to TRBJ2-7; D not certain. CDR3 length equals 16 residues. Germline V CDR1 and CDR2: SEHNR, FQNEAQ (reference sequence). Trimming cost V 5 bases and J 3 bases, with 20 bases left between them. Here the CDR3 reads CASSPRPGPSDYEQYF. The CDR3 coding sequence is TGTGCCAGCAGCCCTAGGCCGGGCCCAAGCGACTACGAGCAGTACTTC.

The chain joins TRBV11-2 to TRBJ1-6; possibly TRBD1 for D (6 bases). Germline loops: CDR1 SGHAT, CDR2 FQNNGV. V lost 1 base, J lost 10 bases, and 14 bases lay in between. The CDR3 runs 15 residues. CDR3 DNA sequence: TGTGCCAGCAGCTTAGCCCCAGGGGCCGGATCACCCCTCCACTTT. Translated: CASSLAPGAGSPLHF.

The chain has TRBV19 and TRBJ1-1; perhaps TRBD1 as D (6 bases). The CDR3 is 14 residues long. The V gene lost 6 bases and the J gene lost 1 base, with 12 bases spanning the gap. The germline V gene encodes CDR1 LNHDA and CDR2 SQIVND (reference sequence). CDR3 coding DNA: TGTGCCAGTAGGAACAGGGAAGGGAACACTGAAGCTTTCTTT. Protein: CASRNREGNTEAFF.

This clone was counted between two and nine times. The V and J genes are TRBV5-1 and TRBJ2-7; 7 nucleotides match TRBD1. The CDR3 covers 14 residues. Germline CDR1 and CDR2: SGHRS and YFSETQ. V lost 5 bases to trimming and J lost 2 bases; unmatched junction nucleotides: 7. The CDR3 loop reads CASSGSGGAYEQYF. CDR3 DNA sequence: TGCGCCAGCAGTGGGTCAGGGGGAGCCTACGAGCAGTACTTC.

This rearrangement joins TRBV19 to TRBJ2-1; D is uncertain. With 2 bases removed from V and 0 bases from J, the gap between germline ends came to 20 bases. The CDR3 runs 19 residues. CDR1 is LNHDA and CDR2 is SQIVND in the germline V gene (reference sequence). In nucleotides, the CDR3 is TGTGCCAGTAGTATACTCGCCGGCGCCTTACTTAGCTCCTACAATGAGCAGTTCTTC. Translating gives CASSILAGALLSSYNEQFF.

The CDR3 loop reads CASSLAGGPTGELFF. DNA for the CDR3: TGTGCCAGCAGTTTAGCGGGAGGGCCGACCGGGGAGCTGTTTTTT. This chain links TRBV2 with TRBJ2-2, with TRBD2 matching 11 bases. Germline CDR1 is SNHLY and CDR2 is FYNNEI. The ends lost 5 bases at V and 5 bases at J; junction bases unmatched: 4. There are 15 residues in the CDR3.

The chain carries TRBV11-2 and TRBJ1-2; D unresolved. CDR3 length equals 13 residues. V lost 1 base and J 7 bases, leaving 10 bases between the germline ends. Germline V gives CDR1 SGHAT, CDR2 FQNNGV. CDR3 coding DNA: TGTGCCAGCAGCTTAGTGGCCCTAGGTGGCTACACCTTC. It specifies CASSLVALGGYTF. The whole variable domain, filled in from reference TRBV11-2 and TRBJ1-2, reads EAGVAQSPRYKIIEKRQSVAFWCNPISGHATLYWYQQILGQGPKLLIQFQNNGVVDDSQLPKDRFSAERLKGVDSTLKIQPAKLEDSAVYLCASSLVALGGYTFGSGTRLTVV.

The CDR3 sequence: CASSVKESGQDIQYF. In DNA, the CDR3 is TGTGCCAGCAGCGTAAAGGAATCGGGACAAGACATTCAGTACTTC. This sequence joins TRBV9 and TRBJ2-4; D perhaps matches TRBD1 (6 bases). V lost 1 base to trimming and J lost 8 bases, with 16 bases between them. Germline assignment: CDR1 SGDLS and CDR2 YYNGEE. This CDR3 has 15 residues.